Many counts were recorded for the clone carrying this T cell receptor (beta chain). Antigen: not known. The data derive from a study of T cell repertoires in cytomegalovirus infection. Turning to the study itself: Matching HLA type and CMV infection were both indicated by public TCR beta signatures.

Broader study findings: Identification of carriers of CMV plus the relevant HLA was achieved through cumulative public TCR beta family frequency. In two of eight donors, the top clonotype was HLA-C-restricted CMV-specific.

TCRdb independently ran MiXCR on the reads; one entry per CDR3 protein. The sample consists of 160,000 or so distinct CDR3 sequences, around a quarter of them appearing once. Looked up from germline, CDR1 is SGHTA and CDR2 is FQGNSA. There are 12 residues in the CDR3. Trimming took 4 bases from V and 1 from J, leaving 1 base between them. Material: PBMCs. This sequence originates from a human donor in good health (CMV status not recorded). Some clones in this sample may be carry-over from other donors' samples. This chain connects TRBV7-2 to TRBJ2-2; D not certain. The CDR3 DNA reads as TGTGCCAGCAGCTGGAACACCGGGGAGCTGTTTTTT. As protein: CASSWNTGELFF.